The next 32 T cell receptor beta chains were all read from a single sample in a study of cytomegalovirus exposure and HLA in healthy donors. Primers for the PCR totalled 60 Vbeta and 13 Jbeta. This table comes from immunoSEQ multiplex PCR, and its TCRdb copy is limited to in-frame clones, with some not included. Of a few hundred thousand clones listed, approximately 80% were seen once; the top ten hold 0.3%. Sequencing was performed on PBMCs. These receptors all stem from a girl aged 2-9 years in good health and CMV-seronegative.

The chain couples TRBV2 to TRBJ2-7; a possible D gene is TRBD2 (5 bases). Germline V CDR1 and CDR2: SNHLY, FYNNEI. There are 14 residues in the CDR3. V shed 1 base and J shed 0 bases, with 7 bases lying between them. The CDR3 sequence: CASSEGGSSYEQYF. The CDR3 DNA reads TGTGCCAGCAGTGAAGGTGGGAGCTCCTACGAGCAGTACTTC. The variable domain in full, with the rest retrieved from reference TRBV2 and TRBJ2-7, is EPEVTQTPSHQVTQMGQEVILRCVPISNHLYFYWYRQILGQKVEFLVSFYNNEISEKSEIFDDQFSVERPDGSNFTLKIRSTKLEDSAMYFCASSEGGSSYEQYFGPGTRLTVT.

This clone was seen only a few times. This rearrangement joins TRBV6-1 to TRBJ1-4, with 7 bases fitting TRBD1. V was clipped by 6 bases and J by 4 bases; unmatched bases: 5. Germline V gene sequence: CDR1 MNHNS, CDR2 SASEGT. This CDR3 has 14 amino acids. The CDR3 DNA follows: TGTGCCAGCAGCCTGACAGGGAATAATGAAAAACTGTTTTTT. It codes for CASSLTGNNEKLFF.

This clone was seen only once. The J gene is TRBJ1-6, the V gene TRBV6-1, with 7 positions matching TRBD1. J was trimmed by 6 bases and V by 7 bases; bases with no gene match: 6. The CDR3 has 14 residues. Germline V lookup: CDR1 MNHNS, CDR2 SASEGT. This CDR3 reads CASNLGQRNSPLHF. The DNA of the CDR3 is TGTGCCAGCAACTTGGGACAGCGTAATTCACCCCTCCACTTT.

V usage is TRBV5-1 and J usage is TRBJ2-3; tentative D call: TRBD2 (6 bases). V was clipped by 0 bases and J by 6 bases, with 14 bases between them. CDR3 length: 15 residues. Germline values: CDR1 SGHRS, CDR2 YFSETQ. The CDR3 reads CASSLEGTDGDTQYF. In DNA form, the CDR3 reads TGCGCCAGCAGCTTGGAAGGGACTGACGGTGATACGCAGTATTTT.

J is TRBJ1-2 and V is TRBV6-6; D gene unclear. Germline-derived CDR1 and CDR2 are MNHNY and SVGAGI (reference sequence). This CDR3 comprises 11 residues. The V end was cut by 7 bases, the J end by 3 bases, with 6 bases between. For the CDR3, the DNA is TGTGCCAGCACAGGTTACTATGGCTACACCTTC. This translates into CASTGYYGYTF.

The CDR3 loop reads CAWNELAGASYNEQFF. In nucleotides, the CDR3 is TGTGCCTGGAATGAGCTAGCGGGAGCCTCCTACAATGAGCAGTTCTTC. This chain joins TRBV30 and TRBJ2-1; 10 bases fit TRBD2. This CDR3 is built from 16 residues. Trimming at V came to 4 bases and at J to 0 bases, leaving 6 bases not matched to a gene. Germline V gene data show CDR1 as GTSNPN and CDR2 as SVGIG (reference sequence).

The chain has TRBV6-1 and TRBJ2-7; a possible D gene is TRBD1 (5 bases). The CDR3 has 17 residues. Germline V gene data show CDR1 as MNHNS and CDR2 as SASEGT. Trimming took off 2 bases at V and 2 bases at J, with 19 bases between the two ends. DNA for the CDR3: TGTGCCAGCAGTGAATGGACAAGGCCCAAGGGCACCTACGAGCAGTACTTC. Translating gives CASSEWTRPKGTYEQYF.

This clone has just a few counts. The V gene is TRBV5-1, the J gene TRBJ1-1; a weak D match, TRBD1 (5 bases). V lost 4 bases and J lost 4, with 14 bases in between. This CDR3 has 14 residues. Germline CDR1 reads SGHRS; CDR2 reads YFSETQ. CDR3 nucleotide sequence: TGCGCCAGCAGCGACCAGGGTGATGGCACTGAAGCTTTCTTT. Amino acid sequence: CASSDQGDGTEAFF.

This sequence joins TRBV9 and TRBJ1-2, with 9 bases identical to TRBD1. Germline V gene data show CDR1 as SGDLS and CDR2 as YYNGEE. V gave up 4 bases and J gave up 3 bases; unmatched junction bases: 13. The CDR3 is 17 residues long. CDR3 DNA: TGTGCCAGCAGCCAAGTTCGGACAGGGGACGAAGACTATGGCTACACCTTC. Translating it yields CASSQVRTGDEDYGYTF.

This sequence joins TRBV29-1 and TRBJ2-1; 11 bases line up with TRBD2. The CDR3 is made up of 15 amino acids. Trimming took 6 bases from V and 5 from J; bases not matched to a gene: 9. Germline CDR1 SQVTM, CDR2 ANQGSEA. The CDR3 nucleotides read TGCAGCGTCCCCCCGGGACTAGCGGTAGACAATGAGCAGTTCTTC. Translating it yields CSVPPGLAVDNEQFF.

The CDR3 is CASSLVLAGGITDTQYF. The CDR3 nucleotides read TGTGCCAGCAGCTTGGTTCTAGCGGGAGGAATCACAGATACGCAGTATTTT. The chain recombines TRBV7-8 with TRBJ2-3; 11 positions agree with TRBD2. Per the germline V gene, CDR1 is SGHVS and CDR2 is FQNEAQ. CDR3 length: 17 residues. V shed 3 bases, J shed 2 bases, and the junction held 7 bases outside the gene matches.

This rearrangement joins TRBV4-2 to TRBJ1-5; 7 bases fit TRBD1. CDR3 length: 19 residues. CDR1 and CDR2 (germline): LGHNA, YNFKEQ. The junction had 16 bases not matched to a gene; V was cut back by 5 bases and J by 0 bases. CDR3 amino acids: CASSYPTGYPEYSNQPQHF. The CDR3 region has the DNA TGTGCCAGCAGCTATCCGACAGGGTACCCTGAGTATAGCAATCAGCCCCAGCATTTT.

The chain couples TRBV28 to TRBJ2-3, with 16 bases aligning to TRBD2. The CDR3 is 17 amino acids. Germline V lookup: CDR1 MDHEN, CDR2 SYDVKM. V was clipped by 4 bases and J by 5 bases; unmatched bases: 6. The CDR3 loop reads CASSSSGTSGREDTQYF. In DNA, the CDR3 is TGTGCCAGCAGTTCAAGTGGGACTAGCGGGAGGGAAGATACGCAGTATTTT. The variable domain in full, completed from reference TRBV28 and TRBJ2-3, reads DVKVTQSSRYLVKRTGEKVFLECVQDMDHENMFWYRQDPGLGLRLIYFSYDVKMKEKGDIPEGYSVSREKKERFSLILESASTNQTSMYLCASSSSGTSGREDTQYFGPGTRLTVL.

This clone was counted between two and nine times. This chain uses TRBV28 with TRBJ1-1, with unresolved D. V was shortened by 7 bases and J by 9 bases, with 21 bases between the two germline ends. This CDR3 spans 14 amino acids. In germline, CDR1 is MDHEN, CDR2 SYDVKM. CDR3 bases: TGTGCCAGCACTACTGATCCCCGGGAGGCCAAAGCTTTCTTT. The encoded protein is CASTTDPREAKAFF.

The CDR3 DNA sequence: TGCAGTGCTAGATGGGCCGCCACCGACACCTTC. Amino acid sequence: CSARWAATDTF. The chain uses TRBV20-1 and TRBJ1-2, with no clear D. The CDR3 length is 11 residues. Trimming left V 2 bases short and J 12 bases short, with 13 bases between. Germline V lookup: CDR1 DFQATT, CDR2 SNEGSKA (reference sequence).

Here the CDR3 DNA reads TGTGCCAGCACGGGGTGGAGAACCTACGAGCAGTACTTC. It encodes CASTGWRTYEQYF. The chain recombines TRBV2 with TRBJ2-7, with D possibly matching TRBD2 (5 bases). V was clipped by 7 bases and J by 2 bases, with 12 bases between them. Germline V gene lookup returns CDR1 SNHLY and CDR2 FYNNEI. This CDR3 region has 13 residues.

The V gene is TRBV13, the J gene TRBJ2-3, with 11 bases aligning to TRBD2. Trimming removed 2 bases from V and 0 bases from J; junction bases left unmatched: 7. The germline V gene has CDR1 PRHDT and CDR2 FYEKMQ (reference sequence). The CDR3 has 18 amino acids. As DNA, the CDR3 is TGTGCCAGCAGCTTAACGCTAGCGGGAGGTACTAGCACAGATACGCAGTATTTT. This sequence encodes CASSLTLAGGTSTDTQYF.

V usage is TRBV9 and J usage is TRBJ2-1, with 13 bases lining up with TRBD2. The J segment lost 0 bases and the V segment lost 4 bases, leaving 16 bases of the junction unmatched. This CDR3 comprises 21 residues. CDR1 is SGDLS and CDR2 is YYNGEE in the germline V gene. CDR3 protein: CASSQEPGTSGIWVSYNEQFF. The CDR3 DNA sequence: TGTGCCAGCAGCCAGGAGCCCGGGACTAGCGGGATTTGGGTCTCCTACAATGAGCAGTTCTTC.

J is TRBJ2-3 and V is TRBV29-1; 9 bases match TRBD1. This CDR3 is 17 amino acids long. Germline lookup yields CDR1 SQVTM and CDR2 ANQGSEA. The ends lost 4 bases at V and 0 bases at J; junction bases unmatched: 11. This CDR3 reads CSVGGQGLSGSTDTQYF. The CDR3 coding sequence is TGCAGCGTTGGGGGACAGGGTCTTTCCGGCAGCACAGATACGCAGTATTTT.

The chain couples TRBV14 to TRBJ2-3; a possible D gene is TRBD1 (6 bases). CDR3 size: 14 residues. V gave up 5 bases and J gave up 1 base, with 10 bases separating them. Germline CDR1 and CDR2: SGHDN and FVKESK. DNA for the CDR3: TGTGCCAGCAGCAACAGGGTAGGCACAGATACGCAGTATTTT. Translation: CASSNRVGTDTQYF.

This chain links TRBV7-7 with TRBJ2-5; 8 nucleotides line up with TRBD2. J lost 3 bases, V lost 7 bases, and 16 bases had no gene match. This CDR3 is built from 17 residues. Germline V gene lookup returns CDR1 SSHAT and CDR2 FNYEAQ (reference sequence). In DNA, the CDR3 is TGTGCCAGCACCAAAGGGGTAGCGGGAAACCTGAAAGAGACCCAGTACTTC. Encoded protein: CASTKGVAGNLKETQYF.

This clone was seen just once. The chain is built from TRBV29-1 and TRBJ2-7; 11 positions agree with TRBD2. This CDR3 is built from 16 residues. V lost 2 bases, J lost 4 bases, and 10 bases stayed unmatched. Germline V gene lookup returns CDR1 SQVTM and CDR2 ANQGSEA. The CDR3 sequence: CSVERVTSGNLYEQYF. The CDR3 nucleotides read TGCAGCGTTGAAAGGGTGACTAGCGGGAATCTGTACGAGCAGTACTTC.

Concerning this clone itself: This sample includes further DNA sequences coding for the same CDR3. This chain joins TRBV5-1 and TRBJ2-7; 9 bases line up with TRBD1. The CDR3 loop spans 15 amino acids. Germline CDR1 SGHRS, CDR2 YFSETQ. V lost 0 bases, J lost 1 base, and 2 bases stayed unmatched. The CDR3 DNA is TGCGCCAGCAGCTTGGGGACAGGGGTTTCCTACGAGCAGTACTTC. This encodes CASSLGTGVSYEQYF.

This chain joins TRBV6-5 and TRBJ1-2, with TRBD1 as a possible D gene (5 bases). This CDR3 has 15 residues. Trimming stripped 6 bases from V and 5 bases from J, with 19 bases between. Germline V lookup: CDR1 MNHEY, CDR2 SVGAGI. CDR3 sequence reads: CASRPADSELYGYTF. The CDR3 region has the DNA TGTGCCAGCAGGCCCGCCGACAGCGAGCTTTATGGCTACACCTTC.

The chain uses TRBV30 and TRBJ1-5, with a tentative D call TRBD1 (5 bases). V shed 2 bases and J shed 4 bases, with 12 bases lying between them. Germline CDR1 reads GTSNPN; CDR2 reads SVGIG (reference sequence). The CDR3 covers 14 residues. In DNA form, the CDR3 reads TGTGCCTGGAGTAGGCAGGGTCAGAATCAGCCCCAGCATTTT. Amino acid sequence: CAWSRQGQNQPQHF.

The rearrangement uses TRBV4-1 and TRBJ2-7; D is undetermined. Germline lookup yields CDR1 MGHRA and CDR2 YSYEKL. V was clipped by 1 base and J by 7 bases, with 14 bases between them. This CDR3 has 14 residues. The DNA for the CDR3 is TGCGCCAGCAGCCAAGCGCACCTAAAGAGGGAGCAGTACTTC. Its protein product is CASSQAHLKREQYF.

This chain uses TRBV9 with TRBJ2-1; 14 bases line up with TRBD2. The CDR3 totals 17 residues. Per the germline V gene, CDR1 is SGDLS and CDR2 is YYNGEE. V lost 3 bases, J lost 1 base, and 3 bases stayed unmatched. CDR3 loop: CASSARLAGGSYNEQFF. The DNA for the CDR3 is TGTGCCAGCAGCGCTAGACTAGCGGGAGGGTCCTACAATGAGCAGTTCTTC. The full variable domain, its missing parts supplied by reference TRBV9 and TRBJ2-1, is DSGVTQTPKHLITATGQRVTLRCSPRSGDLSVYWYQQSLDQGLQFLIQYYNGEERAKGNILERFSAQQFPDLHSELNLSSLELGDSALYFCASSARLAGGSYNEQFFGPGTRLTVL.

In its sample, this clone was seen a few times. V usage is TRBV30 and J usage is TRBJ2-3, with 9 bases matching TRBD1. J gave up 6 bases and V 2 bases, and 12 bases lay outside the gene matches. The CDR3 extends over 16 amino acids. The germline gives CDR1 GTSNPN, CDR2 SVGIG (reference sequence). CDR3 coding DNA: TGTGCCTGGAGTCCATGGACGACAGGGGGACGTGATACGCAGTATTTT. Translation gives CAWSPWTTGGRDTQYF.

This clone was seen a handful of times. The V gene is TRBV7-4, the J gene TRBJ2-1, with 7 bases matching TRBD1. In germline, CDR1 is SGHVT, CDR2 SQSDAQ. The V segment lost 5 bases and the J segment 5 bases; nucleotides outside the gene matches: 9. This CDR3 is built from 15 residues. Written as DNA, the CDR3 is TGTGCCAGCAGCCCCCAGACCGGACAGGACAATGAGCAGTTCTTC. Its protein is CASSPQTGQDNEQFF.

V gene TRBV28 combines with J gene TRBJ2-5, with 13 bases fitting TRBD2. With 1 base clipped from V and 5 bases from J, the junction kept 13 bases outside the gene matches. This CDR3 has 19 amino acids. Germline CDR1 reads MDHEN; CDR2 reads SYDVKM. CDR3 in amino acids: CASSLFGHTSGRGGETQYF. The CDR3 nucleotides are TGTGCCAGCAGTTTATTTGGCCACACTAGCGGGAGGGGTGGGGAGACCCAGTACTTC.

The chain recombines TRBV4-2 with TRBJ1-4; 12 nucleotides align to TRBD1. Germline loops: CDR1 LGHNA, CDR2 YNFKEQ. The CDR3 sequence is 17 residues long. J was trimmed by 7 bases and V by 0 bases; bases with no gene match: 6. CDR3 in DNA: TGTGCCAGCAGCCAAGATGGGGAGGGACAGGGGGCTGAAAAACTGTTTTTT. It translates to CASSQDGEGQGAEKLFF.

This clone was observed once. The J gene is TRBJ2-7, the V gene TRBV7-3, with a weak D call TRBD2 (6 bases). Germline CDR1 reads SGHTA; CDR2 reads FQGTGA. This CDR3 comprises 13 residues. Trimming took off 4 bases at V and 3 bases at J, with 10 bases between the two ends. The CDR3 DNA is TGTGCCAGCAGCTATGGAGGGGACTACGAGCAGTACTTC. Translated, it gives CASSYGGDYEQYF.